These 29 T cell receptor beta chains were all obtained from the same sample, sequenced in a study of cytomegalovirus exposure and HLA in healthy donors. Generated by immunoSEQ multiplex PCR, the TCRdb table keeps only in-frame clones and is missing some. The sample holds under 250,000 clones, roughly nine tenths seen once. Sequenced material: PBMCs. These receptors were collected from a man aged 18 to 29 in good health and CMV-seropositive.

Only one count was recorded for this clone. The chain joins TRBV21-1 to TRBJ2-1. TRBV21-1 is labeled a pseudogene. The CDR3 has 17 amino acids. This CDR3 is CASSPRGGGTTFNEQFF. CDR3 in DNA: TGTGCCAGCAGCCCCCGCGGTGGCGGGACAACCTTTAATGAGCAGTTCTTC.

V gene TRBV4-2 combines with J gene TRBJ2-5; 7 nucleotides agree with TRBD2. With 2 bases clipped from V and 5 bases from J, the junction kept 8 bases outside the gene matches. Germline V lookup: CDR1 LGHNA, CDR2 YNFKEQ. This CDR3 is built from 15 residues. The CDR3 reads CASSQPLAEGETQYF. The CDR3 DNA reads as TGTGCCAGCAGCCAACCCCTAGCGGAGGGGGAGACCCAGTACTTC.

The V gene is TRBV4-1, the J gene TRBJ1-1; a possible D gene is TRBD1 (6 bases). The germline gives CDR1 MGHRA, CDR2 YSYEKL. CDR3 length equals 17 residues. V was pared by 8 bases and J by 0 bases, with 22 bases between. CDR3 nucleotide sequence: TGCGCCAGCCAGGGGCGGGTCCCCCCTTTTTTGAACACTGAAGCTTTCTTT. As protein: CASQGRVPPFLNTEAFF.

The chain employs TRBV30 and TRBJ2-1, with D unresolved. Germline V gene data show CDR1 as GTSNPN and CDR2 as SVGIG (reference sequence). The CDR3 covers 11 residues. V lost 5 bases and J lost 4, with 6 bases in between. The CDR3 loop is CAWALYNEQFF. The CDR3, as DNA: TGTGCCTGGGCCTTATACAATGAGCAGTTCTTC.

The rearrangement joins TRBV6-5 to TRBJ1-4, with D possibly TRBD1 on 5 matching bases. This CDR3 spans 14 amino acids. The germline CDR1 and CDR2 sequences are MNHEY and SVGAGI. The ends were cut back, 2 bases at V and 6 bases at J, with 10 bases in the middle. This chain's CDR3 is CASSYRGKDEKLFF. CDR3 sequence (DNA): TGTGCCAGCAGTTACCGGGGGAAGGATGAAAAACTGTTTTTT.

In regard to this clone: The sample has other DNA sequences that encode this CDR3 too. This chain joins TRBV19 and TRBJ2-7, with 10 bases matching TRBD2. V gave up 5 bases and J gave up 1 base; unmatched junction bases: 5. Germline lookup yields CDR1 LNHDA and CDR2 SQIVND (reference sequence). CDR3 length equals 15 residues. The CDR3 sequence is CASSPRTSGSYEQYF. The CDR3, as DNA: TGTGCCAGTAGTCCCCGGACTAGCGGATCCTACGAGCAGTACTTC.

V usage is TRBV5-6 and J usage is TRBJ1-1, with 12 bases fitting TRBD1. The CDR3 has 14 residues. V shed 6 bases and J 8 bases; nucleotides not matched to a gene: 8. Germline loops: CDR1 SGHDT, CDR2 YYEEEE. DNA for the CDR3: TGTGCCAGCACCCTGGGACAGGGGGCAGGAGAAGCTTTCTTT. Protein: CASTLGQGAGEAFF. Supplemented by reference TRBV5-6 and TRBJ1-1, the full variable domain reads DAGVTQSPTHLIKTRGQQVTLRCSPKSGHDTVSWYQQALGQGPQFIFQYYEEEERQRGNFPDRFSGHQFPNYSSELNVNALLLGDSALYLCASTLGQGAGEAFFGQGTRLTVV.

Regarding this clone: This CDR3 is also generated by other DNA sequences in the sample. The J gene is TRBJ1-1, the V gene TRBV6-5, with D possibly being TRBD1 (6 bases). Trimming stripped 0 bases from V and 3 bases from J, with 8 bases between. From germline, CDR1 is MNHEY and CDR2 SVGAGI. The CDR3 runs to 14 residues. For the CDR3, the DNA is TGTGCCAGCAGTTACTCTGAGGGGGACACTGAAGCTTTCTTT. Translated: CASSYSEGDTEAFF.

This chain connects TRBV5-6 to TRBJ1-1, with 8 bases lining up with TRBD1. This CDR3 comprises 16 residues. J lost 2 bases, V lost 2 bases, and 8 bases had no gene match. Germline V lookup: CDR1 SGHDT, CDR2 YYEEEE. Here the CDR3 DNA reads TGTGCCAGCAGCTTAGATACAGGGGGACCCAACACTGAAGCTTTCTTT. This sequence encodes CASSLDTGGPNTEAFF.

The rearrangement links TRBV6-6 to TRBJ1-5, with 11 bases that match TRBD1. The CDR3 contains 16 residues. Germline loops: CDR1 MNHNY, CDR2 SVGAGI (reference sequence). V dropped 5 bases and J dropped 5; count of bases not matched to a gene: 8. Here the CDR3 reads CASSPRGQGGDQPQHF. CDR3 sequence (DNA): TGTGCCAGCAGTCCCCGGGGACAGGGGGGGGATCAGCCCCAGCATTTT.

The chain couples TRBV12-1 to TRBJ2-7; TRBD2 was called by the table and not checked on the DNA. TRBV12-1 is reported as a pseudogene. The CDR3 extends over 14 amino acids. The CDR3 loop is CASSKHRRAYEQYF. The CDR3 DNA is TGTGCCAGCAGCAAACACAGGAGGGCCTACGAGCAGTACTTC.

The CDR3 sequence: CASSFLATTRDEQFF. The CDR3 coding sequence is TGTGCCAGCAGCTTTCTAGCGACAACCAGGGATGAGCAGTTCTTC. This rearrangement joins TRBV7-9 to TRBJ2-1, with TRBD2 as a possible D gene (6 bases). Germline CDR1 is SEHNR and CDR2 is FQNEAQ (reference sequence). Between the trimmed V and J ends, which lost 3 bases and 8 bases, there was a span of 17 bases. The CDR3 runs 15 residues.

V usage is TRBV28 and J usage is TRBJ2-7; 12 nucleotides match TRBD1. In germline, CDR1 is MDHEN, CDR2 SYDVKM. CDR3 size: 14 residues. V was pared by 5 bases and J by 4 bases, with 3 bases of the junction left unmatched. CDR3 nucleotides: TGTGCCAGCAGTGGGGGACAGGGGGCGTACGAGCAGTACTTC. It codes for CASSGGQGAYEQYF.

The J gene is TRBJ2-3, the V gene TRBV7-2, with D possibly matching TRBD2 (6 bases). Trimming removed 3 bases at V and 3 bases at J, with 13 bases between. Germline V CDR1 and CDR2: SGHTA, FQGNSA. The CDR3 is 15 residues long. CDR3 in amino acids: CASSFLGGTTDTQYF. For the CDR3, the DNA is TGTGCCAGCAGCTTCCTGGGCGGGACTACAGATACGCAGTATTTT.

The rearrangement links TRBV7-9 to TRBJ2-7, with D uncertain. The CDR3 sequence is 16 residues long. Trimming shortened V by 3 bases and J by 3 bases, and 18 bases separated the two germline ends. The germline gives CDR1 SEHNR, CDR2 FQNEAQ (reference sequence). The DNA for the CDR3 is TGTGCCAGCAGCTTCCTCTCCGGTGAGCTGGGCTACGAGCAGTACTTC. Its translation: CASSFLSGELGYEQYF. The whole variable domain, remainder taken from reference TRBV7-9 and TRBJ2-7, is DTGVSQNPRHKITKRGQNVTFRCDPISEHNRLYWYRQTLGQGPEFLTYFQNEAQLEKSRLLSDRFSAERPKGSFSTLEIQRTEQGDSAMYLCASSFLSGELGYEQYFGPGTRLTVT.

The chain carries TRBV6-5 and TRBJ2-3; D may be TRBD1 (6 bases). Germline lookup yields CDR1 MNHEY and CDR2 SVGAGI. This CDR3 is built from 15 residues. V dropped 2 bases and J dropped 0 bases, with 9 bases sitting between them. In DNA form, the CDR3 reads TGTGCCAGCAGTTACGGACAGACTAGCACAGATACGCAGTATTTT. Amino acid sequence: CASSYGQTSTDTQYF.

The J gene is TRBJ2-5, the V gene TRBV11-1, with unresolved D. The CDR3 has 13 amino acids. V was pared by 3 bases and J by 5 bases, with 10 bases between. The V gene's germline CDR1 is SGHAT and CDR2 FQDESV (reference sequence). CDR3 residues: CASSLGFRETQYF. The CDR3 DNA sequence: TGTGCCAGCAGCTTGGGCTTTAGGGAGACCCAGTACTTC.

This clone has just one count. This chain links TRBV19 with TRBJ2-7; 10 bases line up with TRBD2. Germline CDR1 reads LNHDA; CDR2 reads SQIVND (reference sequence). This CDR3 region has 15 residues. V lost 6 bases and J lost 0; bases outside the gene matches: 5. DNA for the CDR3: TGTGCCAGTAGCCTTCGGACTAGCGGCTCCTACGAGCAGTACTTC. Protein: CASSLRTSGSYEQYF.

The CDR3 here is CASSPLLETEAFF. In nucleotides, the CDR3 is TGCGCCAGCAGCCCTCTTTTGGAGACTGAAGCTTTCTTT. V gene TRBV5-1 combines with J gene TRBJ1-1; the D is unclear. Germline CDR1 SGHRS, CDR2 YFSETQ. V shed 4 bases and J shed 5 bases, with 12 bases lying between them. The CDR3 length is 13 residues.

The CDR3: CASSPGLAGDQKSETQYF. CDR3 nucleotides: TGCGCCAGCAGCCCGGGACTAGCGGGTGACCAGAAGTCAGAGACCCAGTACTTC. The V call is TRBV5-1, the J call TRBJ2-5, with 12 bases that match TRBD2. J lost 4 bases, V lost 4 bases, and 14 bases had no gene match. The CDR3 totals 18 residues. Germline V CDR1 and CDR2: SGHRS, YFSETQ.

In this sample, this clone turned up once. The chain is built from TRBV7-3 and TRBJ2-2; maybe TRBD2 (6 bases). V was trimmed by 4 bases and J by 0 bases, leaving 9 bases between them. This CDR3 contains 15 residues. Germline values: CDR1 SGHTA, CDR2 FQGTGA. DNA of the CDR3: TGTGCCAGCAGCTCGGACTATCCGAACACCGGGGAGCTGTTTTTT. Translating gives CASSSDYPNTGELFF.

The CDR3 loop reads CASSQDPLTTYEQYF. In DNA, the CDR3 is TGCGCCAGCAGCCAAGATCCCCTGACTACCTACGAGCAGTACTTC. V gene TRBV4-3 combines with J gene TRBJ2-7, with D tentatively TRBD2 (5 bases). The CDR3 loop spans 15 amino acids. Germline V gene data show CDR1 as LGHNA and CDR2 as YSLEER. Trimming left V 0 bases short and J 2 bases short, with 11 bases between.

V usage is TRBV18 and J usage is TRBJ2-5; 9 nucleotides line up with TRBD2. Germline CDR1 and CDR2: KGHSH and LQKENI. V was pared by 4 bases and J by 0 bases, with 3 bases of the junction left unmatched. The CDR3 contains 15 residues. As DNA, the CDR3 is TGTGCCAGCTCACGTTCTAGCGGGAACCAAGAGACCCAGTACTTC. Translating gives CASSRSSGNQETQYF.

The rearrangement joins TRBV12-2 to TRBJ2-1; the table's D call of TRBD1 was not tested on the DNA. TRBV12-2 is tagged as a pseudogene. The CDR3 loop spans 18 amino acids. The CDR3 bases are TGTGCAAGTCGCCTGGGCGGGACAGGGACAGACTCCTACAATGAGCAGTTCTTC. It yields the protein CASRLGGTGTDSYNEQFF.

This clone was found once. This chain links TRBV5-1 with TRBJ2-7, with 7 bases lining up with TRBD1. Germline-derived CDR1 and CDR2 are SGHRS and YFSETQ. The CDR3 sequence is 15 residues long. Trimming cost V 0 bases and J 0 bases; bases outside gene matches: 3. The CDR3 protein is CASSLAQGLSYEQYF. For the CDR3, the DNA is TGCGCCAGCAGCTTGGCACAGGGGCTCTCCTACGAGCAGTACTTC.

Only one count was recorded for this clone. The chain combines TRBV9 with TRBJ2-1; D possibly uses TRBD1 or TRBD2 (5 bases each). The CDR3 is 15 residues long. Germline V CDR1 and CDR2: SGDLS, YYNGEE. V dropped 3 bases and J dropped 7 bases, with 17 bases sitting between them. The CDR3 spells CASSAFITEGNEQFF. In DNA, the CDR3 is TGTGCCAGCAGCGCCTTCATTACAGAGGGGAATGAGCAGTTCTTC.

J is TRBJ1-2 and V is TRBV20-1; no definite D call. This CDR3 contains 11 residues. Germline CDR1 and CDR2: DFQATT and SNEGSKA (reference sequence). Trimming stripped 0 bases from V and 7 bases from J, with 6 bases between. In DNA form, the CDR3 reads TGCAGTGCTAGAGATCGGGTTGGCTACACCTTC. It is translated as CSARDRVGYTF.

The chain combines TRBV27 with TRBJ2-1; the match to TRBD2 covers 16 bases. The J segment lost 14 bases and the V segment lost 6 bases, leaving 10 bases of the junction unmatched. The CDR3 covers 15 residues. Germline CDR1 reads MNHEY; CDR2 reads SMNVEV (reference sequence). CDR3 amino acids: CASRDTGTSGRGEFF. In DNA form, the CDR3 reads TGTGCCAGCAGAGATACCGGGACTAGCGGGAGGGGGGAGTTCTTC.

The chain joins TRBV7-6 to TRBJ2-1; D is unresolved. Trimming took 1 base from V and 4 from J, leaving 11 bases between them. Germline assignment: CDR1 SGHVS and CDR2 FNYEAQ. The CDR3 sequence is 15 residues long. The chain's CDR3 is CASSLVGEIYNEQFF. Here the CDR3 DNA reads TGTGCCAGCAGCTTAGTTGGTGAGATTTACAATGAGCAGTTCTTC. Full variable domain (rest looked up from reference TRBV7-6 and TRBJ2-1): GAGVSQSPRYKVTKRGQDVALRCDPISGHVSLYWYRQALGQGPEFLTYFNYEAQQDKSGLPNDRFSAERPEGSISTLTIQRTEQRDSAMYRCASSLVGEIYNEQFFGPGTRLTVL.